The TCR beta chain under discussion was sequenced for a study of monozygotic twins with inflammatory bowel disease. CDR3 length: 14 amino acids. Germline values: CDR1 SEHNR, CDR2 FQNEAQ (reference sequence). TCRdb reprocessed the 5' RACE reads, with one entry per CDR3 protein and no DNA. The sample table sets out just over 300,000 distinct CDR3 sequences. Investigators pulled total RNA out of whole blood and did not sort T cells. Whole-study results and caveats: IBD patients carried less diverse TCRbeta repertoires (inverse Simpson) than healthy co-twins. Healthy twins showed more clonotype sharing with others than IBD patients, especially patients with disease activity.

A remark on this clonotype: Antigen: not known.

This TCR came from a human donor with ulcerative colitis or Crohn's disease, or a healthy co-twin of an affected twin (not recorded which). Sequenced: blood. V gene TRBV7-9 combines with J gene TRBJ2-3; the D call of TRBD2 rests on TCRdb alone, since no DNA is present to check it. The CDR3 sequence is CASSTGTFTDTQYF.